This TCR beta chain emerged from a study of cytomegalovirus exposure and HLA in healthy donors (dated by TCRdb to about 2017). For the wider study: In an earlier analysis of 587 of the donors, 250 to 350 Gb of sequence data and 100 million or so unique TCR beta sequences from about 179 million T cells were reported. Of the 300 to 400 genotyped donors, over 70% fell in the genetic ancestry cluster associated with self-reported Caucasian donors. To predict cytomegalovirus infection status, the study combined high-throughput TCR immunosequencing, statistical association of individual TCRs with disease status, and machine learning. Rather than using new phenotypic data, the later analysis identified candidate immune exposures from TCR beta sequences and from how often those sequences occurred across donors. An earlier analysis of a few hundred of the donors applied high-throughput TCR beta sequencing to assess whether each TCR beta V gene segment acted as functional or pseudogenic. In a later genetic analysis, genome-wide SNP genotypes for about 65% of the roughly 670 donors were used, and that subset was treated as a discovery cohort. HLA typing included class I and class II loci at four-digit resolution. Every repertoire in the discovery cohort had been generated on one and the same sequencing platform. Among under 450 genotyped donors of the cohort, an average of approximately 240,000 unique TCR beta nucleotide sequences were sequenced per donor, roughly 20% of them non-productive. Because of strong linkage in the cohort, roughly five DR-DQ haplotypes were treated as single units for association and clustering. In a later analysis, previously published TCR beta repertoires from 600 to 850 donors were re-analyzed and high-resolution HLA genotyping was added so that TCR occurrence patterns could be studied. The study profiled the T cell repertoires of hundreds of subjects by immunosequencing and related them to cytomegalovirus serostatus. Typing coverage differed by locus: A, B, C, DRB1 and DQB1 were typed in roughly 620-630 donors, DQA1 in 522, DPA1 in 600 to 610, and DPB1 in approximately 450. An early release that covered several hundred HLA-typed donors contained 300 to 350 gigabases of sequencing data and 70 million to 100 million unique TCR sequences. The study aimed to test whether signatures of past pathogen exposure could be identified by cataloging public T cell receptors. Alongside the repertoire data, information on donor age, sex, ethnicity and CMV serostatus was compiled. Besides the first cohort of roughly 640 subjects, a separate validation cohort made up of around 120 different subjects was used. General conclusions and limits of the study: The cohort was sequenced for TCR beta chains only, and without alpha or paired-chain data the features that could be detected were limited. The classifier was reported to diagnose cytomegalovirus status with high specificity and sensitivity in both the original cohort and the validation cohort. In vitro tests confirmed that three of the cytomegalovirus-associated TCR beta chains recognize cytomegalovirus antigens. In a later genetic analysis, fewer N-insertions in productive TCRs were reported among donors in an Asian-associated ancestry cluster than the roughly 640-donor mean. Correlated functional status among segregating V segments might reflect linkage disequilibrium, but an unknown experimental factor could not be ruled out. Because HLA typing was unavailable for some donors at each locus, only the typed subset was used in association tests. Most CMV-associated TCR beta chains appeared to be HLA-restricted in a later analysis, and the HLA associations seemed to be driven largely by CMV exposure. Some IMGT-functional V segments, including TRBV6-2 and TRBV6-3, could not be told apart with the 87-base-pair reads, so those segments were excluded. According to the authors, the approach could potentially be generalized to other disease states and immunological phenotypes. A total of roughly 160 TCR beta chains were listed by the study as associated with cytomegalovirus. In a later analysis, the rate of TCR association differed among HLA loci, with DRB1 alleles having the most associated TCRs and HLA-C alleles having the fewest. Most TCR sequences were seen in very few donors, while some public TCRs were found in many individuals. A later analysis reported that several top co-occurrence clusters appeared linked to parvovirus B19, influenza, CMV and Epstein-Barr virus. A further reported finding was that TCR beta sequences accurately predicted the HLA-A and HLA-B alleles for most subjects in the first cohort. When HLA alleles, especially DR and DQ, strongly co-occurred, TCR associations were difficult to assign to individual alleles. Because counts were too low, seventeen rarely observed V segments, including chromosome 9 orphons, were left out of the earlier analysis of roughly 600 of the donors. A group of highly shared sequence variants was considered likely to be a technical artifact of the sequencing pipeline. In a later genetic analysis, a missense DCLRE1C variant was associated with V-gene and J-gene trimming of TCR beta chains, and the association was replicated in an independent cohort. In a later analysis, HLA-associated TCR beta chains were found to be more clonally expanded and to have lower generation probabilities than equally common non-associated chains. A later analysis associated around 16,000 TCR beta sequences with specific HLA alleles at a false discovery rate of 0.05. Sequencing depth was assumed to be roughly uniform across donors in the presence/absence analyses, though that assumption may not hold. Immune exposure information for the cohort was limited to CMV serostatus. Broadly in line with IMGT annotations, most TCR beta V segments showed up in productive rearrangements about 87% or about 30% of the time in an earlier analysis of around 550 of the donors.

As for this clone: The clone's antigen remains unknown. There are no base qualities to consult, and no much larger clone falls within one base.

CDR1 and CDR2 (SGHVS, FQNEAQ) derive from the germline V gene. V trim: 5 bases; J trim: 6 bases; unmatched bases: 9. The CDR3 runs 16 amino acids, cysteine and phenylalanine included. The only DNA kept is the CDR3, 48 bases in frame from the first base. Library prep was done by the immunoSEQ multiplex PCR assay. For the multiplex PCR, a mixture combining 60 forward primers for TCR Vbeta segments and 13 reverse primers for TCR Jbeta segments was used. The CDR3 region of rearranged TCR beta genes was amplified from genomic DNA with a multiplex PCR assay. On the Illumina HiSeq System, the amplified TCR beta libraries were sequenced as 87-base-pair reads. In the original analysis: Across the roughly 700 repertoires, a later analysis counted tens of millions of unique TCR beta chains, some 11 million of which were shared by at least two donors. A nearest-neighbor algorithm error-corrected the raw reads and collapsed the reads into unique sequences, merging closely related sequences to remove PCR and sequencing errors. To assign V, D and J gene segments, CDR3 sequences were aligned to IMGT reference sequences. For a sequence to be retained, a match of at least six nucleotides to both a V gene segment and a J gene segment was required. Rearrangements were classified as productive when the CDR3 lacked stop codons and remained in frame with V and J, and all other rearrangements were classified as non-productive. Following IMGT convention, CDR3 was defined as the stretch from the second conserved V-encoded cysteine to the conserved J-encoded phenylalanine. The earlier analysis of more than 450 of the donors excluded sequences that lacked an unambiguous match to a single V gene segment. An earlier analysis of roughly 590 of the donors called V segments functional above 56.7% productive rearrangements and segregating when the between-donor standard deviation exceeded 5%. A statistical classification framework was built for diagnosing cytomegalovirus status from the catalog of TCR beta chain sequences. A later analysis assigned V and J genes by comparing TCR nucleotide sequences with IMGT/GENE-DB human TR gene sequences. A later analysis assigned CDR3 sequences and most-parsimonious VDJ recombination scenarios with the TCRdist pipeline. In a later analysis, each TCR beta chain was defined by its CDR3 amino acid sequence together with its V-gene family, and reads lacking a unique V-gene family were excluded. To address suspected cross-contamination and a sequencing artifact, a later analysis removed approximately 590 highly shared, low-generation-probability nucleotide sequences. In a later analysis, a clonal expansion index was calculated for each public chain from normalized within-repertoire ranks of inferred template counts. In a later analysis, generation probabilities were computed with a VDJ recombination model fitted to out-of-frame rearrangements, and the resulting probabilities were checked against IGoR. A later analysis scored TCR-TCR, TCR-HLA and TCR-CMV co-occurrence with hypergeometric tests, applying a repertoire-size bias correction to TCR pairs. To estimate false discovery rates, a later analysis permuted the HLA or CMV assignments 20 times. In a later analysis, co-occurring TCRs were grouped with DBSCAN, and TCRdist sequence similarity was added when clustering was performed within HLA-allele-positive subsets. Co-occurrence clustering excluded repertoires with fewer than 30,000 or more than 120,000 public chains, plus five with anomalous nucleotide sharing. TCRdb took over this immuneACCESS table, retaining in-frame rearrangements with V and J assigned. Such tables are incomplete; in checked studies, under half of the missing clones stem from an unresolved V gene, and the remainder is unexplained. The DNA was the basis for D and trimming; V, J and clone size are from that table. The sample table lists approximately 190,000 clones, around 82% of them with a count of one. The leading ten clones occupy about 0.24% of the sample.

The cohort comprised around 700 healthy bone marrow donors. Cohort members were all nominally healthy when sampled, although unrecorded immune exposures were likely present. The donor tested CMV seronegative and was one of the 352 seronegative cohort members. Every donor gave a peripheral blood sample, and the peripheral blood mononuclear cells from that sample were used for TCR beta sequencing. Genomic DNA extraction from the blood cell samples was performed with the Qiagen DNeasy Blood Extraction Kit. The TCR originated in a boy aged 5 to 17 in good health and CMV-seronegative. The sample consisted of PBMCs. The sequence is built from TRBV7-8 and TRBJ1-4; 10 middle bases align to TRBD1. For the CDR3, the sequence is CASSRTTGTGDEKLFF. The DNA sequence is TGTGCCAGCAGCAGAACCACCGGGACAGGGGATGAAAAACTGTTTTTT. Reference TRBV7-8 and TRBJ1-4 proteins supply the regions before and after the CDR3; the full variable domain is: GAGVSQSPRYKVAKRGQDVALRCDPISGHVSLFWYQQALGQGPEFLTYFQNEAQLDKSGLPSDRFFAERPEGSVSTLKIQRTQQEDSAVYLCASSRTTGTGDEKLFFGSGTQLSVL.